This TCR beta chain was identified in a study of blood T cell repertoires in COVID-19 (dated by TCRdb to 2019 to 2021). About the study as a whole: Collaborator samples came from the United States, Italy and Spain and covered acute and convalescent phases of COVID-19. The sample metadata nearly always contained a de-identified subject ID, COVID-19 status, age in years and sex. The prospective study material was composed of cDNA or gDNA derived from T cells, B-cell-depleted T cells, or PBMCs. Where available, HLA class I and class II types were obtained from metadata supplied by the sample provider rather than from assay-based typing. Samples came from the ongoing ImmuneRACE study (first 160 participants) plus 1,254 subjects from 6 global collaborators. Subjects who had been exposed to COVID-19, were actively infected with it, or had recovered from it provided the deeply sampled blood TCRbeta repertoires that made up the dataset. The repertoires were released in a freely available public database meant as a resource for research on the immune response to SARS-CoV-2.

This clone was found many times. Its antigen is unknown. No base quality values were provided; no much bigger clone lies one nucleotide off. The CDR3 measures 15 amino acids from cysteine to phenylalanine. Only the CDR3 portion is preserved as DNA: 45 bases, with reading frame beginning at the first base. The trim is 3 bases for V and 0 bases for J, with a gap of 9 bases between the germline ends. The germline V gene (reference sequence) specifies LNHDA as CDR1 and SQIVND as CDR2. What the work shows at the level of the full study, not this receptor alone: The quantity of clinical and demographic metadata differed by source and by participant and was supplied without curation.

TCRbeta CDR3 regions were amplified from genomic DNA using the immunoSEQ Assay, a bias-controlled multiplex PCR. For the original study's pipeline: The number of nucleated cells in each sample was estimated by amplification of reference gene primers within the assay. To quantify the absolute abundance of each unique TCRbeta CDR3 rearrangement, sequence reads were collapsed and filtered. For each sample, productive Simpson clonality was calculated as the square root of Simpson's diversity index across productive rearrangements. TCRdb re-hosts the immuneACCESS table, in-frame sequences only. Its copies lack some clones; in the studies checked, an unresolved V gene accounts for under half of them, and the cause for the rest is not known. V, J and clone size derive from that table, while D and trimming were established from the DNA sequence. In all, the sample holds about 150,000 clones, and approximately 80% of those were seen once. The top ten clonotypes cover about 12% of the sample.

In Seattle, one collaborating source enrolled patients while the infection was active and tracked those patients longitudinally over the course of disease. Each collaborating institution followed its own protocols to collect whole blood in K2EDTA tubes. Collaborator samples were shipped for TCRbeta analysis as frozen whole blood, isolated PBMCs, or DNA extracted from either sample type. The sequencing input was peripheral blood. Recombination connected TRBV19 to TRBJ1-3; a tentative D call is TRBD1 (6 bases match). The TCR comes from a woman aged 55-69 years with COVID-19, enrolled during active disease. In nucleotide form, the sequence is TGTGCCAGTAGTATTAGGGGGATCTCTGGAAACACCATATATTTT. It translates as CASSIRGISGNTIYF. The entire variable domain, with the stretches around the CDR3 drawn from the reference TRBV19 and TRBJ1-3 proteins, is DGGITQSPKYLFRKEGQNVTLSCEQNLNHDAMYWYRQDPGQGLRLIYYSQIVNDFQKGDIAEGYSVSREKKESFPLTVTSAQKNPTAFYLCASSIRGISGNTIYFGEGSWLTVV.